One and the same sample provided the 4 T cell receptor beta chains below, sequenced in a study of Graves' ophthalmopathy and Graves' hyperthyroidism. RNA transcripts served as template for amplifying TCR beta CDR3 sequences. An opening RT-PCR round employed HTBI primers and preceded a second-round multiplex PCR. One entry per CDR3 protein results from TCRdb running MiXCR on the multiplex PCR reads. The table shows about 640,000 distinct CDR3 sequences, with 35% to 45% occurring only once. The source material was peripheral blood. Receptor source: an adult man with Graves' ophthalmopathy.

This chain links TRBV24-1 with TRBJ2-5; D call uncertain. Trimming stripped 9 bases from V and 0 bases from J, with 7 bases between. Germline V gives CDR1 KGHDR, CDR2 SFDVKD. CDR3 length: 12 residues. The CDR3 protein is CATASDQETQYF. The CDR3 DNA sequence: TGTGCCACCGCTTCGGACCAAGAGACCCAGTACTTC.

The chain carries TRBV6-7 and TRBJ2-7, with TRBD2 identical over 16 bases. TRBV6-7 is labeled an ORF, and its function is uncertain. CDR3 size: 16 residues. With 5 bases clipped from V and 7 bases from J, the junction kept 8 bases outside the gene matches. In nucleotides, the CDR3 is TGTGCCAGCAGTAAGATCGGGACTAGCGGGAGGGATGAGCAGTACTTC. Amino acid sequence: CASSKIGTSGRDEQYF.

This clonotype was found many times. J is TRBJ2-5 and V is TRBV2; possible D gene TRBD1, 5 bases. The V end lost 3 bases, the J end lost 2 bases, and 13 bases lay between the germline ends. There are 15 residues in the CDR3. Per germline, CDR1 SNHLY and CDR2 FYNNEI. CDR3 region: CASSDRAGRQETQYF. The CDR3 bases are TGTGCCAGCAGTGACCGGGCAGGGCGACAAGAGACCCAGTACTTC.

V and J are TRBV3-1 and TRBJ2-5; D is possibly TRBD1 (6 bases). CDR1 and CDR2 (germline): LGHDT, YNNKEL (reference sequence). The CDR3 has 15 amino acids. V dropped 8 bases and J dropped 4 bases, with 20 bases sitting between them. The CDR3 DNA follows: TGTGCCAGCTCAACGAGACAGGTTCTCTCAGAGACCCAGTACTTC. Its translation: CASSTRQVLSETQYF.